The rows below give T cell receptor beta chains drawn from one sample of a study of human T cells and chemical hapten exposure. Using its own MiXCR run on the RACE reads, TCRdb lists one record per CDR3 protein. The sample contains tens of thousands of distinct CDR3 sequences, 9% to 12% of which appear only once. The starting material was whole blood, obtained in connection with sensitization to the hapten diphenylcyclopropenone (DPC). Receptors originate from a man aged 50 to 59 with alopecia areata. Some clones in this sample may be carry-over from other donors' samples. The CDR3 runs from the conserved cysteine through the conserved F or W. A D gene is named only where the DNA matches it firmly. Clone size is not always given. Where it is, it says once, few, many or a class for expanded clones.

clone_size,v_call,j_call,d_call,cdr3_aa,cdr3_nt
few,TRBV29-1,TRBJ2-1,-,CSVPGLVGNEQFF,TGCAGCGTGCCAGGACTTGTTGGCAATGAGCAGTTCTTC
few,TRBV12-3/TRBV12-4,TRBJ2-3,TRBD2,CASSPAGGGADTQYF,TGTGCCAGCAGCCCCGCTGGGGGGGGGGCAGATACGCAGTATTTT
many,TRBV28,TRBJ2-1,TRBD1,CASSPGDRVDEQFF,TGTGCCAGCAGTCCCGGGGACAGGGTTGATGAGCAGTTCTTC
many,TRBV5-1,TRBJ1-3,-,CASSIGQISGNTIYF,TGCGCCAGCAGCATTGGACAGATCTCTGGAAACACCATATATTTT
few,TRBV4-1,TRBJ2-2,TRBD1,CASSRGQGVSTGELFF,TGCGCCAGCAGCCGCGGACAGGGGGTGAGCACCGGGGAGCTGTTTTTT
few,TRBV9,TRBJ2-5,-,CASSVGAGGNGETQYF,TGTGCCAGCAGCGTAGGAGCGGGCGGGAATGGAGAGACCCAGTACTTC
-,TRBV28,TRBJ2-2,TRBD1,CASSFIDRAAGELFF,TGTGCCAGCAGTTTTATCGACAGGGCAGCCGGGGAGCTGTTTTTT
-,TRBV29-1,TRBJ2-1,TRBD2,CSVGHSGSRNEQFF,TGCAGCGTTGGACATAGCGGGAGTAGAAATGAGCAGTTCTTC
-,TRBV2,TRBJ2-1,TRBD1,CASSVQGGSYNEQFF,TGTGCCAGCAGTGTACAGGGGGGTTCCTACAATGAGCAGTTCTTC
-,TRBV28,TRBJ2-5,TRBD2,CASSPPTSLETQYF,TGTGCCAGCAGTCCCCCGACTAGCTTAGAGACCCAGTACTTC
few,TRBV4-1,TRBJ2-1,TRBD1,CASSPWTGPNEQFF,TGCGCCAGCAGCCCCTGGACAGGGCCCAATGAGCAGTTCTTC
many,TRBV15,TRBJ2-5,TRBD1,CATSRDIGGQGKETQYF,TGTGCCACCAGCAGAGATATTGGGGGACAGGGGAAAGAGACCCAGTACTTC
many,TRBV5-6,TRBJ2-3,-,CASSLGIREDGDTQYF,TGTGCCAGCAGCTTGGGAATTAGAGAGGACGGGGATACGCAGTATTTT
many,TRBV19,TRBJ2-6,-,CASSIYLSGANVLTF,TGTGCCAGTAGTATCTACCTCTCTGGGGCCAACGTCCTGACTTTC
-,TRBV24-1,TRBJ2-1,-,CATSALTGDIYNEQFF,TGTGCCACCAGTGCCCTGACAGGAGATATTTACAATGAGCAGTTCTTC
many,TRBV4-1,TRBJ1-1,-,CASSQDRRGAETEAFF,TGCGCCAGCAGCCAGGACCGGAGGGGCGCGGAAACTGAAGCTTTCTTT
many,TRBV6-2/TRBV6-3,TRBJ2-1,TRBD1,CASSYLPGQGLSSYNEQFF,TGTGCCAGCAGTTACCTCCCGGGACAGGGGTTAAGCTCCTACAATGAGCAGTTCTTC
-,TRBV29-1,TRBJ2-7,-,CSGGMGYYEQYF,TGCAGCGGCGGTATGGGGTACTACGAGCAGTACTTC
many,TRBV12-3/TRBV12-4,TRBJ2-5,-,CASSAQKTQYF,TGTGCCAGCAGTGCACAAAAGACCCAGTACTTC
many,TRBV12-3/TRBV12-4,TRBJ2-6,-,CASSFRGSGANVLTF,TGTGCCAGCAGTTTTCGTGGGTCTGGGGCCAACGTCCTGACTTTC
many,TRBV7-9,TRBJ2-3,-,CASSLAQVGDTQYF,TGTGCCAGCAGCTTAGCCCAGGTTGGAGATACGCAGTATTTT
many,TRBV6-5,TRBJ2-2,TRBD2,CASSPGLAGVGTGELFF,TGTGCCAGCAGTCCGGGACTAGCGGGAGTGGGCACCGGGGAGCTGTTTTTT
-,TRBV7-2,TRBJ2-7,TRBD1,CASSLGQSFYEQYF,TGTGCCAGCAGCCTGGGACAGTCCTTCTACGAGCAGTACTTC
many,TRBV24-1,TRBJ2-1,TRBD2,CATSEPAGGFDEQFF,TGTGCCACCAGTGAACCAGCGGGAGGGTTCGATGAGCAGTTCTTC
many,TRBV29-1,TRBJ2-4,-,CSVQQNIQYF,TGCAGCGTGCAACAAAACATTCAGTACTTC
-,TRBV7-2,TRBJ2-7,-,CASSHGHSYEQYF,TGTGCCAGCAGCCACGGACATTCCTACGAGCAGTACTTC
few,TRBV5-1,TRBJ1-1,-,CASSFGDANTEAFF,TGCGCCAGCAGCTTTGGGGACGCGAACACTGAAGCTTTCTTT
once,TRBV7-2,TRBJ2-3,-,CASSLNREDTQYF,TGTGCCAGCAGCCTCAACAGGGAAGATACGCAGTATTTT
many,TRBV7-2,TRBJ2-7,TRBD1,CASSLYPGTEYEQYF,TGTGCCAGCAGCTTATACCCCGGGACAGAGTACGAGCAGTACTTC
many,TRBV7-2,TRBJ2-7,-,CASSPQSRLHLTEQYF,TGTGCCAGCAGCCCCCAATCGAGACTTCACTTAACAGAGCAGTACTTC
many,TRBV7-7,TRBJ2-3,TRBD2,CASSFRLREGQLKRDTQYF,TGTGCCAGCAGCTTTCGTCTGCGGGAGGGCCAATTAAAGAGGGATACGCAGTATTTT
many,TRBV7-9,TRBJ2-1,TRBD1,CASSPTGGNEQFF,TGTGCCAGCAGCCCCACAGGGGGCAATGAGCAGTTCTTC
many,TRBV28,TRBJ1-3,TRBD1,CASSFSRRTGGNTIYF,TGTGCCAGCAGTTTTTCCCGTAGGACAGGAGGAAACACCATATATTTT
many,TRBV10-1,TRBJ2-7,TRBD2,CASRAGTTPGEYF,TGCGCCAGCAGAGCCGGGACTACTCCTGGGGAGTACTTC
-,TRBV7-2,TRBJ2-1,-,CASSLDLLGYNEQFF,TGTGCCAGCAGCTTAGATCTGTTGGGATACAATGAGCAGTTCTTC
many,TRBV7-2,TRBJ1-6,-,CASSLARDNSPLHF,TGTGCCAGCAGCTTAGCTCGAGATAATTCACCCCTCCACTTT
many,TRBV5-1,TRBJ1-1,-,CASSRSGQNTEAFF,TGCGCCAGCAGCCGCAGTGGGCAGAACACTGAAGCTTTCTTT
many,TRBV7-2,TRBJ1-4,-,CASSVGGKNEKLFF,TGTGCCAGCAGCGTGGGGGGGAAGAATGAAAAACTGTTTTTT
-,TRBV29-1,TRBJ2-7,-,CSVDWGSNEQYF,TGCAGCGTTGATTGGGGAAGTAACGAGCAGTACTTC
-,TRBV29-1,TRBJ1-1,-,CSVTSQGWSTEAFF,TGCAGCGTTACCTCCCAGGGCTGGAGCACTGAAGCTTTCTTT
many,TRBV5-1,TRBJ2-2,-,CASSLRDTFTGELFF,TGCGCCAGCAGCCTCCGGGACACTTTCACCGGGGAGCTGTTTTTT
many,TRBV29-1,TRBJ2-1,TRBD2,CSVEVASGRLSNEQFF,TGCAGCGTTGAAGTGGCTAGCGGGAGGCTGAGCAATGAGCAGTTCTTC
-,TRBV11-2,TRBJ2-1,TRBD1,CASSSPGQGPTYNEQFF,TGTGCCAGCAGCTCCCCGGGACAGGGGCCGACCTACAATGAGCAGTTCTTC
many,TRBV5-4,TRBJ2-2,-,CASSSSQQETGELFF,TGTGCCAGCAGCTCTTCACAACAGGAGACCGGGGAGCTGTTTTTT
many,TRBV29-1,TRBJ2-4,-,CSVGYNKNIQYF,TGCAGCGTTGGTTATAATAAAAACATTCAGTACTTC
-,TRBV7-2,TRBJ2-3,-,CASSLATSYTDTQYF,TGTGCCAGCAGCCTGGCGACTAGTTACACAGATACGCAGTATTTT
many,TRBV5-1,TRBJ1-5,TRBD1,CASSPTGEGQPQHF,TGCGCCAGCAGCCCTACAGGGGAGGGCCAGCCCCAGCATTTT
few,TRBV28,TRBJ1-4,-,CASSPVGSGEKLFF,TGTGCCAGCAGCCCCGTCGGGTCGGGTGAAAAACTGTTTTTT
many,TRBV29-1,TRBJ2-4,-,CSVGFGGTLNIQYF,TGCAGCGTTGGATTCGGCGGGACTCTGAACATTCAGTACTTC
many,TRBV7-9,TRBJ1-4,TRBD1,CASSFRTGGEKLFF,TGTGCCAGCAGCTTCCGAACAGGGGGCGAAAAACTGTTTTTT
few,TRBV3-1,TRBJ2-1,TRBD2,CASSRTSGSAEQFF,TGTGCCAGCAGCCGGACTAGCGGGAGTGCTGAGCAGTTCTTC
-,TRBV28,TRBJ1-2,-,CASSLEVYGYTF,TGTGCCAGCAGTCTAGAGGTCTATGGCTACACCTTC
many,TRBV19,TRBJ1-2,-,CASTVRPRTDYGYTF,TGTGCCAGTACCGTACGTCCCAGGACGGACTATGGCTACACCTTC
few,TRBV29-1,TRBJ2-7,-,CSASSGREEQYF,TGCAGCGCGTCTTCCGGGAGAGAGGAGCAGTACTTC
many,TRBV9,TRBJ1-1,-,CASSVVGVGGTEAFF,TGTGCCAGCAGCGTAGTTGGTGTAGGGGGCACTGAAGCTTTCTTT
-,TRBV3-1,TRBJ2-2,-,CASSQVLVSTGELFF,TGTGCCAGCAGCCAAGTACTCGTTTCCACCGGGGAGCTGTTTTTT
-,TRBV28,TRBJ2-1,-,CASSPGLMYNEQFF,TGTGCCAGCAGTCCGGGACTTATGTACAATGAGCAGTTCTTC
many,TRBV10-1,TRBJ2-7,-,CASSESGDIFYEQYF,TGCGCCAGCAGTGAGTCGGGAGACATCTTCTACGAGCAGTACTTC
many,TRBV5-4,TRBJ1-2,-,CASSAGPDNGYTF,TGTGCCAGCAGCGCCGGACCAGACAATGGCTACACCTTC